This T cell receptor (beta chain) was sequenced for a study of blood T cell repertoires in COVID-19. Study-level background: Samples came from the United States, Italy and Spain, spanning acute and convalescent COVID-19. T cells, B-cell-depleted T cells, or PBMCs provided the cDNA or gDNA that served as material.

Per the authors' pipeline: Reference gene primers were amplified, and this amplification served to estimate nucleated cell counts. Sequencing used immunoSEQ multiplex PCR; TCRdb keeps in-frame clones, though not all of them. V and J calls and clone size are as listed in that table; D and trimming were resolved from the DNA. This table holds some 170,000 clones, roughly 73% found once. Germline V CDR1 and CDR2: SQVTM, ANQGSEA. V dropped 4 bases and J dropped 2 bases, with 15 bases sitting between them. CDR3 length: 14 amino acids. The chain employs TRBV29-1 and TRBJ2-7; no reliable D call. This TCR was recovered from a man in his 70s with acute or convalescent COVID-19. Sequencing was performed on peripheral blood. Written as DNA, the CDR3 is TGCAGCGTTGTTGGGCTTTCCTCGACCTACGAGCAGTACTTC. Translation gives CSVVGLSSTYEQYF.